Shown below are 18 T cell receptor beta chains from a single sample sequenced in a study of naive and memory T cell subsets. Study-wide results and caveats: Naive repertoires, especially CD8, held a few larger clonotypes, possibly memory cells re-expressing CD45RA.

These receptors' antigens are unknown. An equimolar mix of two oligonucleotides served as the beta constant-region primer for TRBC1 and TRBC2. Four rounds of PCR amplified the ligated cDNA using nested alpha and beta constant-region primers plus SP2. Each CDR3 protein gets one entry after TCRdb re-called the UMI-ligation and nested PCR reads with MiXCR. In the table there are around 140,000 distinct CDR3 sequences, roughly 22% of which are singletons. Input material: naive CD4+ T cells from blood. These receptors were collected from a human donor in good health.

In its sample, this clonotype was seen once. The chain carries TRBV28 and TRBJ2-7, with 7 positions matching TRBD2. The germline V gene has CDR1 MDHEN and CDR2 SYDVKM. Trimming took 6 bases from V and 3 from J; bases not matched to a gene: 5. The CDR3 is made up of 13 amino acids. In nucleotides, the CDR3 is TGTGCCAGCAGACACACGGGGGGCTACGAGCAGTACTTC. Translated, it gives CASRHTGGYEQYF.

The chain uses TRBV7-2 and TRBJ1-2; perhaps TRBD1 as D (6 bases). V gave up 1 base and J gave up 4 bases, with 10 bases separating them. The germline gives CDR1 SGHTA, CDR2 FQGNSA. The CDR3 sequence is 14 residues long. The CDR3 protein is CASSLVKTGYGYTF. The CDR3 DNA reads TGTGCCAGCAGCTTAGTAAAGACAGGCTATGGCTACACCTTC. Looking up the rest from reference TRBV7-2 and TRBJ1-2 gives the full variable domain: GAGVSQSPSNKVTEKGKDVELRCDPISGHTALYWYRQSLGQGLEFLIYFQGNSAPDKSGLPSDRFSAERTGGSVSTLTIQRTQQEDSAVYLCASSLVKTGYGYTFGSGTRLTVV.

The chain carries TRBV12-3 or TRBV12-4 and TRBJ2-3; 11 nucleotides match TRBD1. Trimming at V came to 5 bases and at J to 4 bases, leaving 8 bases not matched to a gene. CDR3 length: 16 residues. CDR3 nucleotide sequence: TGTGCCAGCAGTCCTAGGACAGGGGGCAACGCAGATACGCAGTATTTT. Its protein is CASSPRTGGNADTQYF.

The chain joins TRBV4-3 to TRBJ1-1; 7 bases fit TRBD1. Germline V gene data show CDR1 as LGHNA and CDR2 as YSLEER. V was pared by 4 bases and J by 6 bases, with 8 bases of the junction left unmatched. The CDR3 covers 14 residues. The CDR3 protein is CASSLLDRRAEAFF. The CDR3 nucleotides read TGCGCCAGCAGCCTATTGGACAGGAGGGCTGAAGCTTTCTTT.

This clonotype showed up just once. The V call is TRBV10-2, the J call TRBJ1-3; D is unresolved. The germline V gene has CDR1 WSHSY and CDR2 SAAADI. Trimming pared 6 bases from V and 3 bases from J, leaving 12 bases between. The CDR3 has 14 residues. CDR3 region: CASSDGMNGNTIYF. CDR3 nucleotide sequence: TGCGCCAGCAGCGACGGAATGAATGGAAACACCATATATTTT.

The CDR3 coding sequence is TGTGCCAGCAGCCACGCCACCTTGGGTGGTGAGCAGTTCTTC. Translation: CASSHATLGGEQFF. The V and J genes are TRBV7-6 and TRBJ2-1; D gene uncertain. V was shortened by 5 bases and J by 9 bases, with 17 bases between the two germline ends. CDR1 and CDR2 (germline): SGHVS, FNYEAQ. CDR3 length equals 14 residues.

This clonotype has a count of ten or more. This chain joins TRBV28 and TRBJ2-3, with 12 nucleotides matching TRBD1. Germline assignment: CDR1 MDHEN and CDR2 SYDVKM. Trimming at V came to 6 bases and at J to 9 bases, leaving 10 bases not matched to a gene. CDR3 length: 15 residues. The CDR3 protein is CASRSGTGGLGTQYF. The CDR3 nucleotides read TGTGCCAGCAGGTCCGGGACAGGGGGCTTAGGGACGCAGTATTTT. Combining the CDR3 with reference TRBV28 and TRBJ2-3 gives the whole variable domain DVKVTQSSRYLVKRTGEKVFLECVQDMDHENMFWYRQDPGLGLRLIYFSYDVKMKEKGDIPEGYSVSREKKERFSLILESASTNQTSMYLCASRSGTGGLGTQYFGPGTRLTVL.

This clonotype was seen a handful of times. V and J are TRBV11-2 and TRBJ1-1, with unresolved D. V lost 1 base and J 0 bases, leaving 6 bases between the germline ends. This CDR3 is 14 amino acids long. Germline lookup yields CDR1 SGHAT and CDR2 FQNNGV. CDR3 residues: CASSLARVNTEAFF. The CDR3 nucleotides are TGTGCCAGCAGCTTAGCGCGAGTGAACACTGAAGCTTTCTTT.

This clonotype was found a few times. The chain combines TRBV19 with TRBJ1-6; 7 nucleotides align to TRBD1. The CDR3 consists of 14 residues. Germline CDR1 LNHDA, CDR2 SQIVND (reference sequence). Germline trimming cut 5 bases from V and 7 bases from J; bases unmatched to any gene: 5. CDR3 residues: CASSLPGQNSPLHF. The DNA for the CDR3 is TGTGCCAGTAGTCTGCCGGGACAGAATTCACCCCTCCACTTT.

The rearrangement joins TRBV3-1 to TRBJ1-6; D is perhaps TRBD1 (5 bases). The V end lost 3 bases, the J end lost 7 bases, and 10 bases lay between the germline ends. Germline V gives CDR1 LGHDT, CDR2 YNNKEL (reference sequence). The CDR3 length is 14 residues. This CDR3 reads CASSHPGRNSPLHF. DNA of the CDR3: TGTGCCAGCAGCCACCCGGGGCGGAATTCACCCCTCCACTTT.

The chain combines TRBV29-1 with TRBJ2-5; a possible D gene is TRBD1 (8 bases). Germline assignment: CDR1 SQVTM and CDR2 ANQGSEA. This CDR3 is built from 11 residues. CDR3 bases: TGCATTACAGGGGGGGGAGAGACCCAGTACTTC. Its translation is CITGGGETQYF.

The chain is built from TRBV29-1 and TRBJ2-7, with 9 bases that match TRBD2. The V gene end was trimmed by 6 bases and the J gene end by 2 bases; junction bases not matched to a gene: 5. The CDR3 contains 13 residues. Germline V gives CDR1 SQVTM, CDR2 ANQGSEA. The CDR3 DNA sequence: TGCAGCGTGAGCGGGAGGTACGCCTACGAGCAGTACTTC. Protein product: CSVSGRYAYEQYF.

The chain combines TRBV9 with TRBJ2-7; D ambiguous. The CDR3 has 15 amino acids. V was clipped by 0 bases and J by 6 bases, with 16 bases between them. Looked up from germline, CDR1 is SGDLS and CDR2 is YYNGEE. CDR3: CASSVGVGSAGEQYF. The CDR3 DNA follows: TGTGCCAGCAGCGTAGGGGTAGGGTCCGCTGGCGAGCAGTACTTC.

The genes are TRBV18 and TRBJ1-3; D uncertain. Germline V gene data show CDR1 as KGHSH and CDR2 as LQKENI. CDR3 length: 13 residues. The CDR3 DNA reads TGTGCTTCGTGGGGAGCTTCTGGAAACACCATATATTTT. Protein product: CASWGASGNTIYF.

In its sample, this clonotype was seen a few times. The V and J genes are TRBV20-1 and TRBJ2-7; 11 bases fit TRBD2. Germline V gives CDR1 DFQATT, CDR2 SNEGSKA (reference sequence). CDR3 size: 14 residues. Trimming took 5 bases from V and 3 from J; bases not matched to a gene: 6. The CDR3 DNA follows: TGCAGTGCTCGACTAGCGGGGACCCTCTACGAGCAGTACTTC. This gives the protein CSARLAGTLYEQYF.

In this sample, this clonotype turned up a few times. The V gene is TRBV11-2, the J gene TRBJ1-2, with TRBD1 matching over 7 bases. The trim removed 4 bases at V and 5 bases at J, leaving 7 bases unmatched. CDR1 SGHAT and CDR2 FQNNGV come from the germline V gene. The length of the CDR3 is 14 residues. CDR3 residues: CASSSTGRPYGYTF. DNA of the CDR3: TGTGCCAGCAGCTCGACAGGGCGCCCGTATGGCTACACCTTC.

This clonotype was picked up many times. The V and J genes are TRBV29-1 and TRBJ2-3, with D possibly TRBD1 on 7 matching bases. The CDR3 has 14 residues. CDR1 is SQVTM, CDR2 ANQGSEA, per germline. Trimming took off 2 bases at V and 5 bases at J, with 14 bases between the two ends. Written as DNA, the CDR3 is TGCAGCGTTGAAAGCGGAGGGGGCAGAGATACGCAGTATTTT. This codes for CSVESGGGRDTQYF.

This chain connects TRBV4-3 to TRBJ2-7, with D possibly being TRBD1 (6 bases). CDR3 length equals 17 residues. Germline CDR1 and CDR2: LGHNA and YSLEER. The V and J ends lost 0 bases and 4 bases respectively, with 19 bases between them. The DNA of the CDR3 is TGCGCCAGCAGCCAAGATCTGGCTCGCAGGGGTGGGTACGAGCAGTACTTC. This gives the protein CASSQDLARRGGYEQYF.